This TCR beta chain was captured in a study of technical replicates of blood from four donors. Assay used: immunoSEQ multiplex PCR; TCRdb lists only in-frame clones, some missing. The sample carries about 56,000 clones, over 90% recorded once. Germline assignment: CDR1 MDHEN and CDR2 SYDVKM. V was cut by 6 bases and J by 12 bases, with 27 bases left in between. The CDR3 is 16 amino acids. This chain links TRBV28 with TRBJ2-1; D is possibly TRBD1 (7 bases). The sample was PBMCs. This clonotype was obtained from a human donor in good health. Some clones in this sample may be carry-over from other donors' samples. CDR3 protein: CASSRHRGLPPQGQFF. The CDR3 nucleotides read TGTGCCAGCAGCCGTCACAGGGGACTCCCCCCCCAAGGGCAGTTCTTC.